The 29 T cell receptor beta chains below all came from one sample that was sequenced in a study of T-cell reconstitution after alpha-beta-depleted transplantation in children. During its preparation, the TCRbeta library received unique molecular identifiers. TCRdb reprocessed the PCR reads with MiXCR, giving one entry per CDR3 protein. The table has around 300,000 distinct CDR3 sequences, over 9% seen once. Sample: PBMCs, taken before TCRalphabeta/CD19-depleted stem cell transplant. All receptors derive from a boy younger than two with acute myeloid leukemia, due to receive a stem cell transplant.

This clonotype was seen repeatedly, ten times or more. V usage is TRBV29-1 and J usage is TRBJ2-7, with TRBD1 matching over 9 bases. CDR3 size: 13 residues. V lost 7 bases, J lost 1 base, and 5 bases stayed unmatched. Germline lookup yields CDR1 SQVTM and CDR2 ANQGSEA. Here the CDR3 DNA reads TGCAGCGCCCTCGACAGGGGGTCCTACGAGCAGTACTTC. Its translation: CSALDRGSYEQYF.

This clonotype was detected only a few times. The V gene is TRBV20-1, the J gene TRBJ1-5, with a possible D match to TRBD1 (6 bases). V gave up 6 bases and J gave up 3 bases, with 12 bases separating them. The germline CDR1 and CDR2 sequences are DFQATT and SNEGSKA (reference sequence). CDR3 size: 13 residues. CDR3 in amino acids: CSAGGQTNQPQHF. CDR3 coding DNA: TGCAGTGCGGGGGGGCAAACCAATCAGCCCCAGCATTTT.

In its sample, this clonotype was seen many times. The chain carries TRBV10-3 and TRBJ2-1, with 10 bases lining up with TRBD2. CDR3 length equals 21 residues. Germline trimming cut 0 bases from V and 0 bases from J; bases unmatched to any gene: 14. Germline loops: CDR1 ENHRY, CDR2 SYGVKD. This chain's CDR3 is CAISESWLAGVLGDSYNEQFF. DNA of the CDR3: TGTGCCATCAGTGAGTCTTGGCTAGCGGGAGTTTTAGGGGACTCCTACAATGAGCAGTTCTTC.

This clonotype has at least ten counts. The chain couples TRBV20-1 to TRBJ2-3; 12 bases line up with TRBD2. The V gene end was trimmed by 5 bases and the J gene end by 11 bases; junction bases not matched to a gene: 11. Germline CDR1 is DFQATT and CDR2 is SNEGSKA (reference sequence). The CDR3 runs 14 residues. The CDR3 region is CSADLAGGPARQYF. CDR3 DNA: TGCAGTGCTGACCTAGCGGGGGGGCCAGCTAGGCAGTATTTT.

This clonotype was recorded at least ten times. This chain joins TRBV7-8 and TRBJ1-5; 11 bases map to TRBD1. With 1 base clipped from V and 2 bases from J, the junction kept 4 bases outside the gene matches. The CDR3 length is 17 residues. Germline lookup yields CDR1 SGHVS and CDR2 FQNEAQ. The CDR3 loop reads CASSLGGTGGGNQPQHF. CDR3 sequence (DNA): TGTGCCAGCAGCTTAGGCGGGACAGGGGGAGGCAATCAGCCCCAGCATTTT. The variable domain in full, completed from reference TRBV7-8 and TRBJ1-5, reads GAGVSQSPRYKVAKRGQDVALRCDPISGHVSLFWYQQALGQGPEFLTYFQNEAQLDKSGLPSDRFFAERPEGSVSTLKIQRTQQEDSAVYLCASSLGGTGGGNQPQHFGDGTRLSIL.

At least ten counts were recorded for this clonotype. This chain links TRBV12-3 or TRBV12-4 with TRBJ2-6; maybe TRBD1 (6 bases). This CDR3 contains 17 residues. V was cut by 5 bases and J by 0 bases, with 14 bases left in between. CDR3 in DNA: TGTGCCAGCAGTCCCGACAGGCTCAGCTCTGGGGCCAACGTCCTGACTTTC. Amino acids: CASSPDRLSSGANVLTF.

This clonotype was observed at least ten times. The CDR3 DNA is TGTGCCAGCAGCCCTGCTCCGGGACTAGCGCACCAAGAGACCCAGTACTTC. It encodes CASSPAPGLAHQETQYF. The V and J genes are TRBV9 and TRBJ2-5; the match to TRBD2 covers 10 bases. The CDR3 is 17 amino acids. CDR1 and CDR2 (germline): SGDLS, YYNGEE. Trimming cost V 4 bases and J 0 bases; bases outside gene matches: 9.

In this sample, this clonotype turned up a few times. The J gene is TRBJ1-2, the V gene TRBV7-9; D gene uncertain. This CDR3 comprises 13 residues. V was clipped by 7 bases and J by 5 bases, with 14 bases between them. Germline V gives CDR1 SEHNR, CDR2 FQNEAQ (reference sequence). CDR3 residues: CASTLDGAYGYTF. The CDR3 DNA reads TGTGCCAGCACCCTCGACGGCGCGTATGGCTACACCTTC.

This clonotype has only a few counts. The rearrangement links TRBV29-1 to TRBJ1-1; perhaps TRBD1 as D (5 bases). The ends were cut back, 0 bases at V and 9 bases at J, with 14 bases in the middle. This CDR3 spans 13 amino acids. Germline V lookup: CDR1 SQVTM, CDR2 ANQGSEA. In DNA form, the CDR3 reads TGCAGCGTTGAAGATGCTGCAGGGCCGAAAGCTTTCTTT. Its protein product is CSVEDAAGPKAFF.

This clonotype was counted between two and nine times. CDR3: CAIRGGGNTEAFF. CDR3 DNA: TGTGCCATCAGGGGAGGAGGGAACACTGAAGCTTTCTTT. The V and J genes are TRBV10-3 and TRBJ1-1; D is unresolved. The germline gives CDR1 ENHRY, CDR2 SYGVKD. The V end was cut by 6 bases, the J end by 1 base, with 9 bases between. This CDR3 has 13 residues.

This clonotype was recorded only once. The gene calls are TRBV11-3 and TRBJ2-7; 10 bases agree with TRBD2. CDR3 length equals 15 residues. The germline V gene encodes CDR1 SGHNT and CDR2 YENEEA. V trimming: 5 bases; J trimming: 0 bases; junction bases outside the gene matches: 4. The CDR3 DNA is TGTGCCAGCAGCGCTAGCGGGGGACGCTCCTACGAGCAGTACTTC. It codes for CASSASGGRSYEQYF.

This clonotype was recorded at least ten times. This chain joins TRBV27 and TRBJ2-2, with D possibly matching TRBD1 (5 bases). V was clipped by 2 bases and J by 1 base, with 11 bases between them. Germline loops: CDR1 MNHEY, CDR2 SMNVEV (reference sequence). The CDR3 covers 16 residues. CDR3 protein: CASSLITGLNTGELFF. CDR3 DNA sequence: TGTGCCAGCAGTTTAATAACAGGATTGAACACCGGGGAGCTGTTTTTT.

V is TRBV7-9 and J is TRBJ2-7, with 7 bases that match TRBD2. Germline CDR1 and CDR2: SEHNR and FQNEAQ (reference sequence). This CDR3 is 14 amino acids long. V lost 1 base, J lost 5 bases, and 5 bases stayed unmatched. The CDR3 sequence is CASSLVGRAHEQYF. CDR3 DNA: TGTGCCAGCAGCTTAGTTGGGAGGGCCCACGAGCAGTACTTC.

This clonotype appeared a few times. The chain has TRBV20-1 and TRBJ2-5; no clear D gene. Between the trimmed V and J ends, which lost 3 bases and 5 bases, there was a span of 7 bases. The CDR3 spans 11 residues. Germline V gene sequence: CDR1 DFQATT, CDR2 SNEGSKA (reference sequence). CDR3 residues: CSASSRETQYF. CDR3 nucleotides: TGCAGTGCTAGTTCGCGCGAGACCCAGTACTTC.

This clonotype was observed a few times. The gene calls are TRBV12-3 or TRBV12-4 and TRBJ1-3, with no clear D. Trimming pared 8 bases from V and 0 bases from J, leaving 14 bases between. The CDR3 has 15 amino acids. For the CDR3, the DNA is TGTGCCAGCCGCCCGGGGAGCCTCTCTGGAAACACCATATATTTT. As protein: CASRPGSLSGNTIYF.

This clonotype appeared many times. The chain has TRBV7-8 and TRBJ1-2; D call uncertain. Germline assignment: CDR1 SGHVS and CDR2 FQNEAQ. Trimming left V 2 bases short and J 7 bases short, with 11 bases between. CDR3 length: 13 amino acids. DNA of the CDR3: TGTGCCAGCAGCTTAACAAGGGAAACTGGCTACACCTTC. Its protein is CASSLTRETGYTF.

This clonotype was seen repeatedly, ten times or more. The chain links TRBV24-1 to TRBJ2-5; D unresolved. Germline V gives CDR1 KGHDR, CDR2 SFDVKD. Trimming left V 4 bases short and J 1 base short, with 12 bases between. This CDR3 has 15 amino acids. In DNA form, the CDR3 reads TGTGCCACCAGTGACCTACAGAACTTCCAAGAGACCCAGTACTTC. Amino acid sequence: CATSDLQNFQETQYF.

This clonotype was seen ten or more times. The chain employs TRBV20-1 and TRBJ1-2; D is possibly TRBD1 (5 bases). CDR1 is DFQATT and CDR2 is SNEGSKA in the germline V gene (reference sequence). The CDR3 consists of 14 residues. V was clipped by 3 bases and J by 4 bases, with 15 bases between them. The CDR3 is CSASLSRAGYGYTF. The CDR3 DNA reads as TGCAGTGCTAGCCTTTCCAGGGCCGGCTATGGCTACACCTTC.

Details on this clonotype: It may be a read error: a sequence one base away is much more abundant. V and J are TRBV12-3 or TRBV12-4 and TRBJ2-7; possible D gene TRBD1, 6 bases. The CDR3 is 14 residues long. Trimming cost V 8 bases and J 2 bases, with 16 bases left between them. This CDR3 reads CASCRKTGTYEQYF. CDR3 DNA sequence: TGTGCCAGCTGTCGCAAGACAGGTACCTACGAGCAGTACTTC.

This clonotype was detected many times. The chain has TRBV27 and TRBJ2-7; 7 bases are a match to TRBD2. J was trimmed by 2 bases and V by 4 bases; bases with no gene match: 5. CDR3 size: 14 residues. Germline CDR1 and CDR2: MNHEY and SMNVEV (reference sequence). The chain's CDR3 is CASSSRLAPYEQYF. The CDR3 coding sequence is TGTGCCAGCAGTTCGAGACTAGCACCCTACGAGCAGTACTTC.

This clonotype turned up a few times. V and J are TRBV18 and TRBJ2-7; D may correspond to TRBD1 or TRBD2 (6 bases each). Germline lookup yields CDR1 KGHSH and CDR2 LQKENI. The CDR3 spans 15 residues. V was cut by 2 bases and J by 0 bases, with 11 bases left in between. CDR3 DNA sequence: TGTGCCAGCTCACCAAATGGAGGGGGCTCCTACGAGCAGTACTTC. Translating it yields CASSPNGGGSYEQYF.

In the case of this clonotype: A clone one base away is much larger, so this may be a read error. The chain combines TRBV7-2 with TRBJ2-7; TRBD2 agrees at 7 bases. CDR1 is SGHTA and CDR2 is FQGNSA in the germline V gene. J gave up 3 bases and V 3 bases, and 8 bases lay outside the gene matches. This CDR3 region has 15 residues. The CDR3 region has the DNA TGTGCCAGCAGCTTGGGAGGGTGGAGGGGCTACGAGCAGTACTTC. Translating it yields CASSLGGWRGYEQYF.

The gene calls are TRBV15 and TRBJ2-7; 8 bases agree with TRBD2. Germline loops: CDR1 LNHNV, CDR2 YYDKDF (reference sequence). This CDR3 spans 15 amino acids. V trimming: 2 bases; J trimming: 5 bases; junction bases outside the gene matches: 8. CDR3: CATSRWDPAGDEQYF. In DNA, the CDR3 is TGTGCCACCAGCAGATGGGACCCAGCGGGAGACGAGCAGTACTTC.

This rearrangement joins TRBV7-2 to TRBJ2-3; D is tentatively TRBD1 or TRBD2 (6 bases each). Trimming left V 4 bases short and J 6 bases short, with 17 bases between. This CDR3 has 15 amino acids. Germline V CDR1 and CDR2: SGHTA, FQGNSA. The CDR3: CASSSRLGGVDTQYF. In DNA, the CDR3 is TGTGCCAGCAGCTCACGACTAGGGGGTGTGGATACGCAGTATTTT. Full variable domain (remainder filled in from reference TRBV7-2 and TRBJ2-3): GAGVSQSPSNKVTEKGKDVELRCDPISGHTALYWYRQSLGQGLEFLIYFQGNSAPDKSGLPSDRFSAERTGGSVSTLTIQRTQQEDSAVYLCASSSRLGGVDTQYFGPGTRLTVL.

This clonotype was seen ten or more times. This chain links TRBV5-5 with TRBJ2-5; 8 bases match TRBD2. The ends lost 4 bases at V and 1 base at J; junction bases unmatched: 6. The CDR3 loop spans 15 amino acids. Germline values: CDR1 SGHKS, CDR2 YYEKEE (reference sequence). This CDR3 reads CASSPGRGFQETQYF. The CDR3 region has the DNA TGTGCCAGCAGCCCCGGGAGGGGATTCCAAGAGACCCAGTACTTC.

The V call is TRBV19, the J call TRBJ1-1, with a tentative D call TRBD1 (6 bases). V dropped 6 bases and J dropped 10 bases, with 9 bases sitting between them. The CDR3 has 10 residues. The germline V gene has CDR1 LNHDA and CDR2 SQIVND (reference sequence). CDR3 region: CASRGRGAFF. The DNA of the CDR3 is TGTGCCAGTAGGGGCAGGGGAGCTTTCTTT.

This clonotype has at least ten counts. This chain joins TRBV6-2 or TRBV6-3 and TRBJ2-1; 10 bases fit TRBD2. V shed 10 bases and J 6 bases; nucleotides not matched to a gene: 6. Germline CDR1 is MNHEY and CDR2 is SVGEGT. CDR3 length: 13 residues. The CDR3 loop is CATTRTSGNEQFF. The CDR3 region has the DNA TGTGCCACCACTAGGACTAGCGGCAATGAGCAGTTCTTC.

V is TRBV7-3 and J is TRBJ2-3, with a weak D call TRBD1 (5 bases). CDR1 SGHTA and CDR2 FQGTGA come from the germline V gene. Trimming took 5 bases from V and 5 from J, leaving 23 bases between them. The CDR3 sequence is 17 residues long. The CDR3 sequence is CASSTRLVGAAVDTQYF. The CDR3 DNA sequence: TGTGCCAGCAGCACCCGTTTAGTAGGGGCCGCGGTAGATACGCAGTATTTT.

This clonotype was seen a few times. The chain links TRBV6-1 to TRBJ2-7; weak D call: TRBD2 (7 bases). V was cut by 8 bases and J by 6 bases, with 14 bases left in between. This CDR3 region has 12 residues. From germline, CDR1 is MNHNS and CDR2 SASEGT. Written as DNA, the CDR3 is TGTGCCAGCGGGGGGGGGGCAAGCGAGCAGTACTTC. Protein: CASGGGASEQYF.